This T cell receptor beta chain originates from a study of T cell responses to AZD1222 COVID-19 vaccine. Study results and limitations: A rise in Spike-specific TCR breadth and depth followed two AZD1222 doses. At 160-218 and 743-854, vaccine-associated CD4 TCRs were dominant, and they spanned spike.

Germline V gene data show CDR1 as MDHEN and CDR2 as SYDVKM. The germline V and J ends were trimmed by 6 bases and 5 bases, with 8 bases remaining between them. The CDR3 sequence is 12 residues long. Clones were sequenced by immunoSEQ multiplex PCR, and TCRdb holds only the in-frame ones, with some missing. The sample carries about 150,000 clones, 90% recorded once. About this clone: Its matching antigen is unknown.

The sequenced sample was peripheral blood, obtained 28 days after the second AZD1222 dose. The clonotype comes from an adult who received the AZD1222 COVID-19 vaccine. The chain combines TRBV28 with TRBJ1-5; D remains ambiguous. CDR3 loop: CASSRTDQPQHF. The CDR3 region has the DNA TGTGCCAGCAGCCGCACGGATCAGCCCCAGCATTTT. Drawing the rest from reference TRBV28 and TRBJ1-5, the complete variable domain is DVKVTQSSRYLVKRTGEKVFLECVQDMDHENMFWYRQDPGLGLRLIYFSYDVKMKEKGDIPEGYSVSREKKERFSLILESASTNQTSMYLCASSRTDQPQHFGDGTRLSIL.